This T cell receptor (beta chain) was sequenced during a study of regulatory T cells in long-lasting Graves disease. General observations from the study: Persistent disease showed a preference for TRBV28, TRBJ1-2 and TRBJ2-5.

This clonotype has at least ten counts. Its antigen is still unknown. With iRepertoire HTBI primers and Arm-PCR of CDR3 regions, TCR beta libraries were built. TCRdb reanalysed the multiplex PCR reads using MiXCR and keeps one entry per CDR3 protein. The sample includes about 500,000 distinct CDR3 sequences, around 13% of them seen just once. Between the trimmed V and J ends, which lost 0 bases and 5 bases, there was a span of 5 bases. Germline V lookup: CDR1 SGHRS, CDR2 YFSETQ. The CDR3 sequence is 13 residues long. This sample's time point: newly diagnosed GD, antithyroid drugs for less than 3 months. PBMC RNA was the source of the TCR library. This sample also appeared in a second study, on T cells in Graves' hyperthyroidism and ophthalmopathy. That work contributes: Among clonotypes expanded in thyroid above 0.001, most were also found in blood. Ophthalmopathy could be told apart from stable hyperthyroidism with a 13 V-J model.

The sequence derives from a woman in her thirties with Graves disease. V is TRBV5-1 and J is TRBJ2-2; no clear D. Specimen: peripheral blood mononuclear cells (PBMCs), collected at new diagnosis, from a patient treated with antithyroid drugs. CDR3 DNA: TGCGCCAGCAGCTTGGATCCGACCGGGGAGCTGTTTTTT. Encoded protein: CASSLDPTGELFF.